This note documents a single T cell receptor beta chain sequence. CD8 cells regarded as naive lacked CD45RO, were positively chosen for CCR7, and omitted terminally differentiated effector memory CD45RA+ cells. On sorted subsets, replicate PCRs used 150 to 250 ng DNA, or 27,000 or so T cell genomes. Generated by immunoSEQ multiplex PCR, the TCRdb table keeps only in-frame clones and is missing some. The sample holds around 2.1 million clones, 85% to 95% seen once. The CDR3 sequence is 11 residues long. Trimming stripped 8 bases from V and 9 bases from J, with 11 bases between. The source of the sample is a study of shared clonotypes between healthy human individuals.

J is TRBJ2-1 and V is TRBV23-1; D gene uncertain. TRBV23-1 is assigned to the ORF class and has an uncertain function. The specimen was naive CD8+ T cells from PBMCs. The source is a man aged 18 to 30 in good health. Some clones in this sample may be carry-over from other donors' samples. The CDR3 DNA sequence: TGCGCCAGCGGATCAGCCGGTGAGCAGTTCTTC. The encoded protein is CASGSAGEQFF.